The T cell receptor beta chain described here comes from a study of blood T cell repertoires in COVID-19. Study as a whole: Samples of COVID-19 (acute and convalescent) were obtained from the United States, Italy and Spain. PBMCs, B-cell-depleted T cells, or T cells provided the cDNA or gDNA that made up the material.

Clones were sequenced by immunoSEQ multiplex PCR, and TCRdb holds only the in-frame ones, with some missing. This table holds over 100,000 clones, over 80% found once. V lost 7 bases to trimming and J lost 1 base, with 13 bases between them. This CDR3 has 14 amino acids. Germline CDR1 reads SNHLY; CDR2 reads FYNNEI. The V gene is TRBV2, the J gene TRBJ1-1; no clear D. Input material: peripheral blood. This receptor was identified in a human donor in a cohort sampled during active COVID-19. The CDR3 sequence is CASTLMQANTEAFF. The CDR3 DNA reads as TGTGCCAGCACCCTAATGCAGGCGAACACTGAAGCTTTCTTT.